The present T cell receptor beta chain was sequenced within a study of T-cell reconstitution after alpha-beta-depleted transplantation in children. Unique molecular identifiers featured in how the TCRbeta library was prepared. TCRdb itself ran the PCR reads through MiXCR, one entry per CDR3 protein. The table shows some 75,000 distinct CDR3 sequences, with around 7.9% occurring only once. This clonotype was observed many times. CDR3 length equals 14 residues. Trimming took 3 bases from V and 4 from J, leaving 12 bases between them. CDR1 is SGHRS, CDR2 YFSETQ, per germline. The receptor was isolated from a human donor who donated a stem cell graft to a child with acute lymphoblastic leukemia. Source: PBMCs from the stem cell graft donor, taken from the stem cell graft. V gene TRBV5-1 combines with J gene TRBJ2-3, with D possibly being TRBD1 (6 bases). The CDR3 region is CASSSKGEPDTQYF. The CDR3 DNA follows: TGCGCCAGCAGCTCGAAGGGGGAGCCAGATACGCAGTATTTT.